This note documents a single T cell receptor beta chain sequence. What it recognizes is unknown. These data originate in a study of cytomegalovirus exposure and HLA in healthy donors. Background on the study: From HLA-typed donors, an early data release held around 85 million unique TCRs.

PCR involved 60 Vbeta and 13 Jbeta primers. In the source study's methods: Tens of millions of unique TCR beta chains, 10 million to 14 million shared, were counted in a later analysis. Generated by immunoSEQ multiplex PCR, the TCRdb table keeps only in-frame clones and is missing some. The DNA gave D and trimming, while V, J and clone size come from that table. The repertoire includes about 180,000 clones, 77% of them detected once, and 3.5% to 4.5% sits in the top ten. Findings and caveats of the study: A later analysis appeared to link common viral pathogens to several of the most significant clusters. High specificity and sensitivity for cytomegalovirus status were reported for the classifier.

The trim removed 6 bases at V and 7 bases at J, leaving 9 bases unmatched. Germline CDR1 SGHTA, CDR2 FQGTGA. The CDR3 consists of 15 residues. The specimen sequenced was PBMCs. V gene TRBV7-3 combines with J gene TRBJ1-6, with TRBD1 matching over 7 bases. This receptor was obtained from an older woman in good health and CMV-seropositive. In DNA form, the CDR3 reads TGTGCCAGCAGTCGCACGGGACAGCTAAATTCACCCCTCCACTTT. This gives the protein CASSRTGQLNSPLHF.